This T cell receptor (beta chain) was captured by sequencing in a study of T cells in tuberculosis (dated 2018 in TCRdb). Concerning the study at large: In the study, CD1B tetramers and high-throughput TCR immunosequencing were combined to characterize T cells specific for the mycobacterial lipid antigen glucose monomycolate (GMM). In a South African clinical cohort, IGRA-negative adolescents, IGRA-positive adolescents with latent tuberculosis and adults with active tuberculosis were compared, with 10 to 11 people in each group.

TCR libraries were generated with the immunoSEQ multiplex PCR assay, using TCR-beta and/or TCR-alpha/delta assays for each sample. The amplified TCR libraries were sequenced on the Illumina high-throughput platform. The study's processing was this. Clustering and dimensionality reduction were performed using pairwise TCRdist distances among GMM-specific receptors from ex vivo sorted or in vitro expanded T cells. Each clinical repertoire was scored by mean NN-distance, the average TCRdist to the nearest 10% of tetramer-positive reference sequences. To compute GEM TCR motif frequency, the fraction of unique TCRs matching known GEM sequences by V/J usage and CDR3 length was calculated. Active tuberculosis was classified by linear discriminant analysis with leave-one-out cross-validation, implemented in scikit-learn. Imported from immuneACCESS, the table was reduced by TCRdb to in-frame sequences with V and J called. These copies leave out some clones; in studies compared against another copy, an unresolved V gene accounts for under half, and the cause of the remainder is not known. D and trimming come from the DNA, and the V and J calls and clone size come from that table. The sample table shows tens of thousands of clones, and less than 97% are seen once. The top ten clonotypes cover roughly 9% of the sample.

From a lookup of the germline V gene, CDR1 and CDR2 are MNHNS and SASEGT. From its cysteine to its phenylalanine, the CDR3 spans 14 amino acids. Here the CDR3 DNA is all that survives: 42 bases in frame from base 1. For this chain, trimming is 5 bases at the V end and 6 bases at the J end, and the number of junction bases without a gene match is 6. At study entry, a tuberculin skin test and the QuantiFERON-TB GOLD In-Tube IGRA were used to screen adolescents for latent tuberculosis infection. Unsorted cryopreserved PBMC were immunosequenced, covering on average roughly 100,000 T cells per clinical donor. Eleven high schools in the Worcester region of the Western Cape, South Africa, served as enrollment sites for adolescents aged 12 to 18 years. Ten or so M. tuberculosis-infected adolescents and ten uninfected adolescents, matched for age and sex, were selected. For the adolescents, PBMC were isolated by density centrifugation from freshly drawn heparinized blood and then cryopreserved.

A remark on this clone: No antigen is known for it. The input lacks base qualities; no much larger clone sits a single base away.

The paper as a whole reports these results and caveats: Compared with IGRA-negative controls, TCR-alpha repertoires from active tuberculosis had smaller mean NN-distances to GMM-specific TCRs, which suggests clonal expansion of these TCRs. Smaller NN-distances were partly driven by shorter CDR3-alpha lengths in active tuberculosis patients, and statistical significance was not reached for the TCR-beta difference. Which clinical samples got chosen depended on the availability of cryopreserved specimens, and the active tuberculosis cases were adults, whereas the controls were adolescents. An accuracy of roughly 90% (AUROC 0.85 to 0.9) was reached by a classifier using the diverse GMM-specific repertoire, compared with 70% to 75% accuracy when GEM motif frequencies were used.

The chain is assembled from TRBV6-1 and TRBJ2-3; TRBD2 fits 9 bases in the junction. This sequence was found in a donor aged 5 to 30 with latent tuberculosis or without tuberculosis infection. Sequencing used PBMCs. The DNA sequence follows: TGTGCCAGCAGTTCTAGCGGGGTCCAGGATACGCAGTATTTT. Its protein reads: CASSSSGVQDTQYF.